The rows below give T cell receptor beta chains drawn from one sample of a study of response to subunit inactivated influenza vaccine. Via MiXCR, TCRdb re-called the RT-PCR reads, giving one row per CDR3 protein. The table lists hundreds of thousands of distinct CDR3 sequences, approximately 14% of them singletons, with around a tenth in the top ten. The sequences come from PBMCs from blood, collected 11 to 12 days after vaccination. The source of these receptors is a man aged 50 or older who received an inactivated influenza vaccine. CDR3s include the opening cysteine and the closing phenylalanine or tryptophan. A D gene is named only where the DNA matches it firmly. Rows give clone size only sometimes, using once, few, many, or a class for an expanded clone.

clone size	V gene	D gene	J gene	CDR3 DNA	CDR3 protein
NA	TRBV11-2	TRBD1	TRBJ1-2	TGTGCCAGCAGCTCCCTCCGGGACAGACCTAACTATGGCTACACCTTC	CASSSLRDRPNYGYTF
NA	TRBV23-1	TRBD1	TRBJ2-7	TGCGCCAGCAGTCCGCGGACAGGGCCCCTTGAGCAGTACTTC	CASSPRTGPLEQYF
few	TRBV10-3	NA	TRBJ1-1	TGTGCCATCAGCTCCGACAGCATGAACACTGAAGCTTTCTTT	CAISSDSMNTEAFF
many	TRBV7-2	NA	TRBJ2-5	TGTGCCAGCAGCTTAGAGTTGGCTGAGACCCAGTACTTC	CASSLELAETQYF
NA	TRBV7-9	NA	TRBJ2-2	TGTGCCAGCAGCTTCTCCCGCCGGATTCCTAACACCGGGGAGCTGTTTTTT	CASSFSRRIPNTGELFF
many	TRBV5-1	TRBD2	TRBJ2-1	TGCGCCAGCAGCCAGAATTTACCGGGACTAGCGGACAATGAGCAGTTCTTC	CASSQNLPGLADNEQFF
NA	TRBV5-1	NA	TRBJ2-3	TGCGCCAGCTGGACCGGGATTAGCACAGATACGCAGTATTTT	CASWTGISTDTQYF
NA	TRBV20-1	NA	TRBJ2-7	TGCAGTGCTAGAGTGGGCTCTAGCGTAAGCTCCTACGAGCAGTACTTC	CSARVGSSVSSYEQYF
few	TRBV4-3	TRBD2	TRBJ2-1	TGCGCCAGCAGCCAAGATCCCAGCGGGAGGGCCGCTGAGCAGTTCTTC	CASSQDPSGRAAEQFF
few	TRBV14	TRBD1	TRBJ2-4	TGTGCCAGCAGTAGGACAGGGTATGGCAAAAACATTCAGTACTTC	CASSRTGYGKNIQYF
NA	TRBV30	TRBD1	TRBJ1-2	TGTGCCTGGCTGGGGACAGGGGTTGAGACTATGGGCTACACCTTC	CAWLGTGVETMGYTF
few	TRBV15	TRBD1	TRBJ1-1	TGTGCCACCAGCAGAACAGGGGGAAGGACTGAAGCTTTCTTT	CATSRTGGRTEAFF
NA	TRBV7-9	NA	TRBJ2-3	TGTGCCAGCAGCTTAGTTAGTGGGGCCGGAGATACGCAGTATTTT	CASSLVSGAGDTQYF
NA	TRBV14	TRBD1	TRBJ2-7	TGTGCCAGCAGCCAAGGGACAGGCCTGGTTGAGCAGTACTTC	CASSQGTGLVEQYF
many	TRBV7-6	TRBD2	TRBJ2-1	TGTGCCAGCAGCTTAGGCCTTAGCGGGAGATATGAGCAGTTCTTC	CASSLGLSGRYEQFF
NA	TRBV5-1	NA	TRBJ2-3	TGCGCCAGCAAATTCGGTGGGTTGGGCACAGATACGCAGTATTTT	CASKFGGLGTDTQYF
NA	TRBV12-3/TRBV12-4	TRBD1	TRBJ2-4	TGTGCCAGCAGTTTAGAACAGGGGGCAGACATTCAGTACTTC	CASSLEQGADIQYF
NA	TRBV10-3	TRBD2	TRBJ2-3	TGTGCCATCAGCGACAGCGGGAAACGCACAGATACGCAGTATTTT	CAISDSGKRTDTQYF
NA	TRBV20-1	TRBD1	TRBJ1-4	TGCAGTGCCACGCCCGGGACAGGGGGTGAAAAACTGTTTTTT	CSATPGTGGEKLFF
few	TRBV9	TRBD1	TRBJ2-7	TGTGCCAGCAGTTGGGGACAGGGGGCCGACGAGCAGTACTTC	CASSWGQGADEQYF
few	TRBV9	TRBD2	TRBJ2-5	TGTGCCAGCAGCGTTATCAGCGGGAGCACGGAGACCCAGTACTTC	CASSVISGSTETQYF
NA	TRBV3-1	NA	TRBJ1-2	TGTGCCAGCAGGAACGCGGGGGCTGTTCCCGGCTACACCTTC	CASRNAGAVPGYTF
many	TRBV7-2	NA	TRBJ2-7	TGTGCCAGCAGCTTGGCGAGTAGCTCCTACGAGCAGTACTTC	CASSLASSSYEQYF
many	TRBV29-1	NA	TRBJ2-7	TGCAGCGTCGGGATTCTAGGGGACGAGCAGTACTTC	CSVGILGDEQYF
few	TRBV20-1	TRBD2	TRBJ2-1	TGCAGTGCTCCCAACGGAGTAGCCGGGACTAGTTTATACAATGAGCAGTTCTTC	CSAPNGVAGTSLYNEQFF
NA	TRBV30	TRBD2	TRBJ2-2	TGTGCCTGGAGTGTACCTAGCGGGATTTCTTTTAAGTTACGCGGGGAGCTGTTTTTT	CAWSVPSGISFKLRGELFF
many	TRBV6-2/TRBV6-3	TRBD2	TRBJ2-7	TGTGCCAGCAGCCAACAGACTAGCGGGAGACCTAACGAGCAGTACTTC	CASSQQTSGRPNEQYF
NA	TRBV6-5	TRBD2	TRBJ2-1	TGTGCCAGCAGTTACCCGGGACTAGCGGGATCAGGGGAGCAGTTCTTC	CASSYPGLAGSGEQFF
few	TRBV7-9	NA	TRBJ2-7	TGTGCCAGCAGCTTACTGTTGGCAGGCTCCTACGAGCAGTACTTC	CASSLLLAGSYEQYF
NA	TRBV7-3	TRBD1	TRBJ2-2	TGTGCCAGCAGCGCCAGACAGGGTTGGGACACCGGGGAGCTGTTTTTT	CASSARQGWDTGELFF
NA	TRBV7-2	NA	TRBJ2-1	TGTGCCAGCAGCTTAATGTCTGGGACCTACAATGAGCAGTTCTTC	CASSLMSGTYNEQFF
few	TRBV29-1	NA	TRBJ2-2	TGCAGCGTGACCGCGGGACATCTTGCGAACACCGGGGAGCTGTTTTTT	CSVTAGHLANTGELFF
many	TRBV5-1	TRBD1	TRBJ1-1	TGCGCCAGCAGCTTGACTTTGGACAGGAAAAGGGGGACTGAAGCTTTCTTT	CASSLTLDRKRGTEAFF
few	TRBV20-1	TRBD1	TRBJ2-1	TGCAGTGCTTTAACCGGGACAGGGGCTGGTGAGCAGTTCTTC	CSALTGTGAGEQFF
few	TRBV6-1	NA	TRBJ1-2	TGTGCCAGTAGGATCGGACGGATCTATGGCTACACCTTC	CASRIGRIYGYTF
few	TRBV5-1	TRBD2	TRBJ2-5	TGCGCCAGTTTCCAGCGGGGGGGCCCGGGGGCCCAGTACTTC	CASFQRGGPGAQYF
few	TRBV5-1	NA	TRBJ2-3	TGCGCCAGCAGCTCCGGTAGTGTGACGGTGACAGATACGCAGTATTTT	CASSSGSVTVTDTQYF
NA	TRBV19	NA	TRBJ2-2	TGTGCCAGTAGCAGCGGAGGGGTAAACACCGGGGAGCTGTTTTTT	CASSSGGVNTGELFF
few	TRBV5-1	NA	TRBJ2-7	TGCGCCAGCATTCCCGATTCTGGGGGCGAGCAGTACTTC	CASIPDSGGEQYF
few	TRBV7-9	NA	TRBJ2-2	TGTGCCAGCAGCTTAAGGGCGGGGTCCCCGAACACCGGGGAGCTGTTTTTT	CASSLRAGSPNTGELFF
few	TRBV19	NA	TRBJ1-5	TGTGCCAGTAGTATCGGGGCAGTTCCCAATCAGCCCCAGCATTTT	CASSIGAVPNQPQHF
many	TRBV28	TRBD1	TRBJ2-7	TGTGCCAGCCGGGACAGGGGGTACGAGCAGTACTTC	CASRDRGYEQYF
few	TRBV11-2	TRBD2	TRBJ2-7	TGTGCCAGCAGCGTGACTAGCGGGGACTCCTACGAGCAGTACTTC	CASSVTSGDSYEQYF
NA	TRBV27	NA	TRBJ2-3	TGTGCCAGCAGTCCACTTTCCTGGGGTAGCACAGATACGCAGTATTTT	CASSPLSWGSTDTQYF
NA	TRBV27	NA	TRBJ2-7	TGTGCCAGCAGGAGGACGCCCAACTACGAGCAGTACTTC	CASRRTPNYEQYF
few	TRBV5-1	TRBD1	TRBJ1-1	TGCGCCAGCAGCCTCGGACAGGGGACTCGTCGGAACACTGAAGCTTTCTTT	CASSLGQGTRRNTEAFF
many	TRBV7-9	TRBD1	TRBJ2-3	TGTGCCAGCAGCCCGCAGGGACAGGGGGTTGCAGATACGCAGTATTTT	CASSPQGQGVADTQYF
many	TRBV28	NA	TRBJ2-7	TGTGCCAGCAGTTCCGGACCCTACGAGCAGTACTTC	CASSSGPYEQYF
many	TRBV29-1	NA	TRBJ1-6	TGCAGCGTTGGGCCGACGCGGAATTCACCCCTCCACTTT	CSVGPTRNSPLHF
few	TRBV7-9	TRBD1	TRBJ2-1	TGTGCCAGCAGCTCGTACAGGGGCAATGAGCAGTTCTTC	CASSSYRGNEQFF
many	TRBV2	NA	TRBJ2-1	TGTGCCAGCTCCCGGGTTGAGCAGTTCTTC	CASSRVEQFF
many	TRBV4-3	NA	TRBJ2-1	TGCGCCAGCAGCCAGTTCCTAGATGATGAGCAGTTCTTC	CASSQFLDDEQFF
few	TRBV4-3	NA	TRBJ2-3	TGCGCCAGCAGTCCTAGACCGAGAGATACGCAGTATTTT	CASSPRPRDTQYF
NA	TRBV2	NA	TRBJ1-6	TGTGCCAGCAGTGCAGCCAGAGGCAGGTTATTCTATAATTCACCCCTCCACTTT	CASSAARGRLFYNSPLHF
NA	TRBV27	TRBD1	TRBJ2-2	TGTGCCAGCAGTTTATTGGGGGACAGGGAGATCGGGGAGCTGTTTTTT	CASSLLGDREIGELFF
NA	TRBV2	NA	TRBJ2-7	TGTGCCAGCAGTGGGGGGACAATTACCAGCCTCTACGAGCAGTACTTC	CASSGGTITSLYEQYF
few	TRBV5-1	NA	TRBJ2-7	TGCGCCAGCAGCTTGGTGACTAGTGCTTACGAGCAGTACTTC	CASSLVTSAYEQYF